This T cell receptor beta chain was identified during a study of T cell repertoires in cytomegalovirus infection (dated by TCRdb to the late 2010s). Turning to the overall study: The peptide stimulations were aimed at well-studied HLA-B-restricted epitopes as well as recently identified HLA-C-restricted CMV epitopes, whose presentation resists viral immunomodulation. Donor HLA type was relevant to the analysis, because carriage of CMV infection together with the matching HLA type was indicated by public TCR beta signatures. Paper-wide results and their limitations: In both this cohort and an independent cohort of 352 donors, the cumulative frequency of public TCR beta family members distinguished carriers of CMV infection plus the relevant HLA type. The ex vivo response was dominated by HLA-C-restricted CMV-specific TCR beta clonotypes, which also provided the single most frequent clonotype in two of eight donors.

Note on this clonotype: The antigen this receptor binds is unknown. Per-base quality was not reported, and no clone a single base away is much larger than it.

These reads were obtained on an Illumina HiSeq 1500. TCRdb reran the public reads through fastp at Q25 and MiXCR, keeping productive beta chains. Entries that share a CDR3 protein sequence are merged under the most common genes and DNA. The sample yields around 430,000 distinct CDR3 sequences; 40% to 50% were counted once. The top ten constitute 35% to 50% of the sample. The treatment or condition tag for this specimen amounts to: in vitro stimulation with specific CMV peptide epitopes to enrich CMV-specific T cells. Sequenced material: cultured PBMCs, taken from culture after CMV antigen stimulation. This clonotype was obtained from a human donor in good health (CMV status not recorded). Some clones in this sample may be carry-over from other donors' samples.

The CDR3 protein is CASSLDSVRGSYEQYF. The nucleotide sequence reads TGTGCCAGCAGCTTAGACTCCGTCAGGGGAAGCTACGAGCAGTACTTC. The rearrangement joined TRBV11-3 to TRBJ2-7, with a tentative D gene TRBD1 over 6 matching bases. CDR1 SGHNT and CDR2 YENEEA were looked up in the germline V gene. Including the terminal cysteine and phenylalanine, the CDR3 comprises 16 residues. Kept here is only the CDR3 DNA, which spans 48 bases and is read in frame from base 1. V was cut back by 0 bases and J by 3 bases, leaving a gap of 15 bases between them.